These 5 T cell receptor beta chains were all obtained from the same sample, sequenced in a study of T cell changes during pregnancy in multiple sclerosis. Profiled with immunoSEQ multiplex PCR; TCRdb holds only in-frame clones, not every one. The data show 50,000 to 60,000 clones, 90% seen once. This specimen was CD4+ T cells from peripheral blood mononuclear cells, taken in the first trimester of pregnancy. The receptors stem from a female donor with multiple sclerosis, enrolled in a pregnancy study.

This rearrangement joins TRBV6-1 to TRBJ2-1; 14 bases fit TRBD2. From germline, CDR1 is MNHNS and CDR2 SASEGT. The trim removed 4 bases at V and 10 bases at J, leaving 15 bases unmatched. CDR3 size: 18 residues. Written as DNA, the CDR3 is TGTGCCAGCAGTGGTGGACTAGCGGGAGGTCCGGGGCGCCGCGAGCAGTTCTTC. The encoded protein is CASSGGLAGGPGRREQFF.

The chain recombines TRBV7-3 with TRBJ2-1; TRBD2 matches at 10 bases. The trim removed 2 bases at V and 10 bases at J, leaving 17 bases unmatched. From germline, CDR1 is SGHTA and CDR2 FQGTGA. The CDR3 is 18 amino acids. CDR3 sequence reads: CASSLRPQLAGSSNEQFF. The DNA for the CDR3 is TGTGCCAGCAGCTTACGACCCCAACTAGCGGGGTCATCTAACGAGCAGTTCTTC. The full variable domain, in which reference TRBV7-3 and TRBJ2-1 provide the parts outside the CDR3, is GAGVSQTPSNKVTEKGKYVELRCDPISGHTALYWYRQSLGQGPEFLIYFQGTGAADDSGLPNDRFFAVRPEGSVSTLKIQRTERGDSAVYLCASSLRPQLAGSSNEQFFGPGTRLTVL.

This chain links TRBV5-1 with TRBJ1-1; D is possibly TRBD1 (6 bases). The ends were cut back, 3 bases at V and 0 bases at J, with 15 bases in the middle. The CDR3 sequence is 16 residues long. CDR1 is SGHRS and CDR2 is YFSETQ in the germline V gene. DNA of the CDR3: TGCGCCAGCAGCTGGGCACCGGGACAAGTGAACACTGAAGCTTTCTTT. It codes for CASSWAPGQVNTEAFF.

The chain couples TRBV7-3 to TRBJ2-1; 7 bases map to TRBD2. Trimming at V came to 0 bases and at J to 7 bases, leaving 9 bases not matched to a gene. The CDR3 extends over 16 amino acids. Germline-derived CDR1 and CDR2 are SGHTA and FQGTGA. The CDR3: CASSLTGAGLGNEQFF. DNA for the CDR3: TGTGCCAGCAGCTTAACAGGCGCTGGACTAGGAAATGAGCAGTTCTTC.

The chain couples TRBV30 to TRBJ2-3, with 8 positions matching TRBD1. This CDR3 has 16 residues. V was pared by 2 bases and J by 4 bases, with 11 bases of the junction left unmatched. Germline-derived CDR1 and CDR2 are GTSNPN and SVGIG (reference sequence). The CDR3 sequence: CAWSPGQGARADTQYF. The CDR3 DNA reads as TGTGCCTGGAGTCCTGGTCAGGGGGCGCGAGCAGATACGCAGTATTTT.